This T cell receptor beta chain was profiled in a study of blood T cell repertoires in COVID-19. The overall study: The study drew acute and convalescent COVID-19 samples from the United States, Italy and Spain.

The germline V gene has CDR1 MNHNY and CDR2 SVGAGI (reference sequence). Trimming removed 7 bases from V and 0 bases from J, with 12 bases in between. This CDR3 has 14 amino acids. The table came from immunoSEQ multiplex PCR; TCRdb's copy has only in-frame clones and leaves some out. The sample yields over 300,000 clones, about 90% seen once. Assignment of participants to cohorts was predicated upon participant-reported clinical history. This TCR derives from a woman in her twenties or thirties who had recovered from COVID-19. The chain links TRBV6-6 to TRBJ2-5; no definite D call. Sequencing was done on a sample of PBMCs or T cells enriched from blood (not recorded which). The CDR3 DNA reads as TGTGCCAGCACCCGATCGGGCAACCAAGAGACCCAGTACTTC. This encodes CASTRSGNQETQYF.